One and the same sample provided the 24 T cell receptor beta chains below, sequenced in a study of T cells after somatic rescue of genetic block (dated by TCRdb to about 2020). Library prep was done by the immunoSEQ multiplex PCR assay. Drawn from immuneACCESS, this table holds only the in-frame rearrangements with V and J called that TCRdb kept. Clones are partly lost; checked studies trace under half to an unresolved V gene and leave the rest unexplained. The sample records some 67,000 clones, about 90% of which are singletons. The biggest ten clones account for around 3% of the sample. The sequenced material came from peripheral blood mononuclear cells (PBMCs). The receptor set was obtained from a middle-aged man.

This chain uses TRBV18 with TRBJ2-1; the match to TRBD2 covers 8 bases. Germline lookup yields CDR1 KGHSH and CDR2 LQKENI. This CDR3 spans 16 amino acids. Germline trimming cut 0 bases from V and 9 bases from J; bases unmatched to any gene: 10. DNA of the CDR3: TGTGCCAGCTCACCACCGATAGCGGGGTTGGTGGGTGAGCAGTTCTTC. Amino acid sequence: CASSPPIAGLVGEQFF.

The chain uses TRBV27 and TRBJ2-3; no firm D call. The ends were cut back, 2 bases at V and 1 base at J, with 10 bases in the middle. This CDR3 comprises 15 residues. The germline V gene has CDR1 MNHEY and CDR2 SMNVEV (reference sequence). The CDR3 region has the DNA TGTGCCAGCAGTTTACTGATCCGGGGCACAGATACGCAGTATTTT. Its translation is CASSLLIRGTDTQYF.

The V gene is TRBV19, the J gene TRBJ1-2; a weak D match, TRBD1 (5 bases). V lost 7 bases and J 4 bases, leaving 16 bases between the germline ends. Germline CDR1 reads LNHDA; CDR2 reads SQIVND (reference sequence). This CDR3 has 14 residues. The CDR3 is CASTPRGDSYGYTF. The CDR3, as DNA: TGTGCCAGTACCCCACGAGGGGATTCCTATGGCTACACCTTC.

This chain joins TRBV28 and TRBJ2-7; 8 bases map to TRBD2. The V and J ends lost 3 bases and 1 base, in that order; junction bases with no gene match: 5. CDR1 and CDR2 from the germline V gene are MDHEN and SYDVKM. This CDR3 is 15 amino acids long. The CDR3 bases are TGTGCCAGCAGTTTTGGATTAGCGGGATCCTACGAGCAGTACTTC. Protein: CASSFGLAGSYEQYF.

The CDR3 DNA reads TGTGCCAGCTCCTTTGGGAAGTCAGAGCAGTTCTTC. Protein: CASSFGKSEQFF. This chain links TRBV25-1 with TRBJ2-1; D call uncertain. The germline CDR1 and CDR2 sequences are MGHDK and SYGVNS. The CDR3 is 12 amino acids. Deletions cut 8 bases from V and 10 bases from J, with 15 bases between.

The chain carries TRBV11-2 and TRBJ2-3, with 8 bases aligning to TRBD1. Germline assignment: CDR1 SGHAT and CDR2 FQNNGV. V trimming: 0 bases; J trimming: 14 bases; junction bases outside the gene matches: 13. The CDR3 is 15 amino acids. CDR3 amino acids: CASSLDWQGALEGYF. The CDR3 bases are TGTGCCAGCAGCTTAGATTGGCAGGGGGCTCTGGAGGGGTATTTT.

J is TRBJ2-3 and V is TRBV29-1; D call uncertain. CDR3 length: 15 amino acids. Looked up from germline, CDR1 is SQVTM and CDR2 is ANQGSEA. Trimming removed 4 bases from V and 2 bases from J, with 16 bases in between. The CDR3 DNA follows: TGCAGCGTTGCAGGCAGGTACCCCCTCACAGATACGCAGTATTTT. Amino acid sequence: CSVAGRYPLTDTQYF.

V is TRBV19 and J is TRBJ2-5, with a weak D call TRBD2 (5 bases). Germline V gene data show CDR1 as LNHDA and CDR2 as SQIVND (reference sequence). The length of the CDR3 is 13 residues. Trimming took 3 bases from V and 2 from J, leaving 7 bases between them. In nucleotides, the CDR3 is TGTGCCAGTAGTATTCAGCGGCAAGAGACCCAGTACTTC. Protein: CASSIQRQETQYF.

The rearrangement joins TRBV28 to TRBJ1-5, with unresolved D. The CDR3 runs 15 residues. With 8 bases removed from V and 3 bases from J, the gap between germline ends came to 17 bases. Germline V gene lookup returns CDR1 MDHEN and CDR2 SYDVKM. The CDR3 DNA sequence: TGTGCCAGCCGGACCGGTGGCGCCCACAATCAGCCCCAGCATTTT. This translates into CASRTGGAHNQPQHF. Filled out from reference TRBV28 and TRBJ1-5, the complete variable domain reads DVKVTQSSRYLVKRTGEKVFLECVQDMDHENMFWYRQDPGLGLRLIYFSYDVKMKEKGDIPEGYSVSREKKERFSLILESASTNQTSMYLCASRTGGAHNQPQHFGDGTRLSIL.

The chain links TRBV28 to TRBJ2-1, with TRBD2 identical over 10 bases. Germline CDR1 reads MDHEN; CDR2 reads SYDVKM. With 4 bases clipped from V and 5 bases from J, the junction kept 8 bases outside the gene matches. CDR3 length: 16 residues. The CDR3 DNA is TGTGCCAGCAGTTCCCCGACTAGCGGGCAGAACAATGAGCAGTTCTTC. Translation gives CASSSPTSGQNNEQFF.

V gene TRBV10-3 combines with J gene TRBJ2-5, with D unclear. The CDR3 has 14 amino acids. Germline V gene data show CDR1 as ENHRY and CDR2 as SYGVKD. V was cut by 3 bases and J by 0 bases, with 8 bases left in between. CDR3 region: CAISDVMYQETQYF. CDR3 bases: TGTGCCATCAGTGACGTTATGTACCAAGAGACCCAGTACTTC.

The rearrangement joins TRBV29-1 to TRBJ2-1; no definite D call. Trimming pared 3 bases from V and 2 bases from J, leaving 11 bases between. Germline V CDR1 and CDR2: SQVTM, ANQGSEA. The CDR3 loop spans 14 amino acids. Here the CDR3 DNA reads TGCAGCGTTGATAGGTCGGTACCCTACAATGAGCAGTTCTTC. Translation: CSVDRSVPYNEQFF.

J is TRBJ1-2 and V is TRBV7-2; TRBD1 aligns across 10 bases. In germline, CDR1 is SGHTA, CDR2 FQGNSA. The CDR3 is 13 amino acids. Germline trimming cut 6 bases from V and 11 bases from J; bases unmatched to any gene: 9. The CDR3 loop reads CASRPGQGSFYTF. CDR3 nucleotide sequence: TGTGCCAGCAGACCGGGACAGGGGAGCTTTTACACCTTC.

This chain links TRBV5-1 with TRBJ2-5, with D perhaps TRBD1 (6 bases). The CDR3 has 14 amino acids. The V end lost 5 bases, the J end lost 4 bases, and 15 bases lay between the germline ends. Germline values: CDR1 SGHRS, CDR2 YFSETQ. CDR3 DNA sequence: TGCGCCAGCAGTTCTCGAGGGGGTAGAGAGACCCAGTACTTC. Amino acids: CASSSRGGRETQYF.

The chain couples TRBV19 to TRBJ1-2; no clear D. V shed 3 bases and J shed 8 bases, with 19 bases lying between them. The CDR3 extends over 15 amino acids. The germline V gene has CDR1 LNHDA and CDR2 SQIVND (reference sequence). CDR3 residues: CASSIGTRTLDGYTF. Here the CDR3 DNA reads TGTGCCAGTAGTATCGGTACCCGGACGCTCGACGGCTACACCTTC.

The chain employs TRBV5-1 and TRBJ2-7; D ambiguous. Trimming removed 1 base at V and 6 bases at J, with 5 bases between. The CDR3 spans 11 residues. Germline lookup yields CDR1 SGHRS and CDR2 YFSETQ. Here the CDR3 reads CASSLNSEQYF. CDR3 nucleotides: TGCGCCAGCAGCTTGAATAGCGAGCAGTACTTC.

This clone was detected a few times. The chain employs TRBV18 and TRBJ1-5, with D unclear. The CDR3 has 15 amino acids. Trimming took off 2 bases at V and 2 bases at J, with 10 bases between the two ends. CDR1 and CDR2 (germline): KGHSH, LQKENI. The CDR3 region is CASSPGPGGNQPQHF. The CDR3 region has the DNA TGTGCCAGCTCACCAGGCCCCGGGGGCAATCAGCCCCAGCATTTT.

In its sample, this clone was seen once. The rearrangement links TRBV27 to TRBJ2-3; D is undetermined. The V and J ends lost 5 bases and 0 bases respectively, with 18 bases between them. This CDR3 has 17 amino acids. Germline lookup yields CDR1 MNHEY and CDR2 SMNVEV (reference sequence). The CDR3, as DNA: TGTGCCAGCAGTCCGCAGGCGGTAGTAACTAGCACAGATACGCAGTATTTT. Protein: CASSPQAVVTSTDTQYF.

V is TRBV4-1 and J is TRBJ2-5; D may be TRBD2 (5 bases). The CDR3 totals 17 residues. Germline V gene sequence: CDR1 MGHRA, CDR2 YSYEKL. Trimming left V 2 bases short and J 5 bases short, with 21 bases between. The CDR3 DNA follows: TGCGCCAGCAGCCAATCCCTACAGACGAGGGCGTGGGAGACCCAGTACTTC. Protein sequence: CASSQSLQTRAWETQYF.

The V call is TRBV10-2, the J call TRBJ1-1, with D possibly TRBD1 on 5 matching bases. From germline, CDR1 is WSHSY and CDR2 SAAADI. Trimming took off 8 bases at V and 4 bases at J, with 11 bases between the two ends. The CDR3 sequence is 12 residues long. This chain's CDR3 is CASADTSTEAFF. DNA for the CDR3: TGCGCCAGCGCGGACACGTCCACTGAAGCTTTCTTT.

CDR3 sequence reads: CASSLYITRSLGRYGYTF. CDR3 DNA sequence: TGTGCCAGCAGTTTATATATCACGAGGTCCCTCGGGCGCTATGGCTACACCTTC. V gene TRBV28 combines with J gene TRBJ1-2; D not certain. Trimming took off 1 base at V and 4 bases at J, with 22 bases between the two ends. This CDR3 has 18 amino acids. Germline CDR1 is MDHEN and CDR2 is SYDVKM.

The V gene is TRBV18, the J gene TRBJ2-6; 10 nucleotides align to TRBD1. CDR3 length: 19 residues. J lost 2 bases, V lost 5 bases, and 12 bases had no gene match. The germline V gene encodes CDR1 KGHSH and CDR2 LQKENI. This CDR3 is CASSSLRQGATAGANVLTF. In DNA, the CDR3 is TGTGCCAGCTCATCGCTACGACAGGGGGCAACAGCTGGGGCCAACGTCCTGACTTTC. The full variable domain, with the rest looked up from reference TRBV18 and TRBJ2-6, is NAGVMQNPRHLVRRRGQEARLRCSPMKGHSHVYWYRQLPEEGLKFMVYLQKENIIDESGMPKERFSAEFPKEGPSILRIQQVVRGDSAAYFCASSSLRQGATAGANVLTFGAGSRLTVL.

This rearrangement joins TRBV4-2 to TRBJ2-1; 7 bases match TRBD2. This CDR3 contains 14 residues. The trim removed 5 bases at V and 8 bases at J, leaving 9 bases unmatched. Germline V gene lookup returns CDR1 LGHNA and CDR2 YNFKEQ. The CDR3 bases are TGTGCCAGCAGCTCACGGGACTATTTCGATGAGCAGTTCTTC. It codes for CASSSRDYFDEQFF.

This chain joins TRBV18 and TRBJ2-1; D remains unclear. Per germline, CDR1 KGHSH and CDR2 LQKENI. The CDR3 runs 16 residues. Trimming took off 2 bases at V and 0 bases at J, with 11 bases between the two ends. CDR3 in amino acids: CASSPNSSYSYNEQFF. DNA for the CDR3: TGTGCCAGCTCACCAAACAGCTCCTACTCCTACAATGAGCAGTTCTTC. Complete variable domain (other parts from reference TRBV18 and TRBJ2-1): NAGVMQNPRHLVRRRGQEARLRCSPMKGHSHVYWYRQLPEEGLKFMVYLQKENIIDESGMPKERFSAEFPKEGPSILRIQQVVRGDSAAYFCASSPNSSYSYNEQFFGPGTRLTVL.